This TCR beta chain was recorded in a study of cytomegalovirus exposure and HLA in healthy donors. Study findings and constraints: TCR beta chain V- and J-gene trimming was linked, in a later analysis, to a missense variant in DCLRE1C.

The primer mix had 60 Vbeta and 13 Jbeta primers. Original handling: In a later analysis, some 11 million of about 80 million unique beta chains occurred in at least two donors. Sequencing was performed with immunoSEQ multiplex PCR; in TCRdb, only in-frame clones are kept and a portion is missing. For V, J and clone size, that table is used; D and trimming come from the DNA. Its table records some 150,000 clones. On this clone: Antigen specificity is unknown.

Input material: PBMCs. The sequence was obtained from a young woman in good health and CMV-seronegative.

CDR3 in DNA: TGTGCCAGTCGGAGGGCTGGGGCCAACGTCCTGACTTTC. It specifies CASRRAGANVLTF. This chain joins TRBV27 and TRBJ2-6; a weak D match, TRBD2 (6 bases). CDR3 length: 13 residues. Trimming stripped 9 bases from V and 2 bases from J, with 8 bases between. CDR1 MNHEY and CDR2 SMNVEV come from the germline V gene (reference sequence).